These 14 T cell receptor beta chains share one sample of origin, sequenced in a study of T cell responses to AZD1222 COVID-19 vaccine. Using immunoSEQ multiplex PCR, the repertoire was profiled, and TCRdb retains in-frame clones only, with some absent. The data contain tens of thousands of clones, 70% to 80% of them singletons. Material: peripheral blood, obtained 28 days after the second AZD1222 dose. The receptors were gathered from an adult who received the AZD1222 COVID-19 vaccine.

This chain links TRBV13 with TRBJ1-2; no clear D. This CDR3 has 15 residues. Trimming took off 6 bases at V and 4 bases at J, with 18 bases between the two ends. Per germline, CDR1 PRHDT and CDR2 FYEKMQ (reference sequence). CDR3 DNA sequence: TGTGCCAGCAGGCCCTACTCTACGGCGGCCTATGGCTACACCTTC. Its translation: CASRPYSTAAYGYTF.

This clone was observed a handful of times. The genes are TRBV11-2 and TRBJ2-3; perhaps TRBD1 as D (6 bases). This CDR3 comprises 17 residues. Germline CDR1 reads SGHAT; CDR2 reads FQNNGV. The V end lost 5 bases, the J end lost 4 bases, and 22 bases lay between the germline ends. CDR3 sequence reads: CASSPWGQRFRPDTQYF. CDR3 bases: TGTGCCAGCAGCCCTTGGGGACAAAGGTTCAGGCCAGATACGCAGTATTTT.

The chain employs TRBV5-6 and TRBJ2-3, with 13 bases matching TRBD2. This CDR3 contains 16 residues. Trimming cost V 4 bases and J 3 bases; bases outside gene matches: 5. Germline values: CDR1 SGHDT, CDR2 YYEEEE. CDR3 protein: CASSQLAGGPTDTQYF. CDR3 sequence (DNA): TGTGCCAGCAGCCAACTAGCGGGAGGGCCTACAGATACGCAGTATTTT.

V and J are TRBV19 and TRBJ1-6; D unresolved. Germline values: CDR1 LNHDA, CDR2 SQIVND (reference sequence). There are 13 residues in the CDR3. V was clipped by 10 bases and J by 7 bases, with 14 bases between them. The CDR3 loop is CATSLGNNSPLHF. CDR3 bases: TGTGCCACCAGTTTAGGGAACAATTCACCCCTCCACTTT.

The CDR3 spells CASSLASMGSSNTGELFF. CDR3 sequence (DNA): TGTGCCAGCAGCTTAGCATCAATGGGGAGTTCGAACACCGGGGAGCTGTTTTTT. The J gene is TRBJ2-2, the V gene TRBV7-2; maybe TRBD2 (5 bases). Trimming shortened V by 0 bases and J by 0 bases, and 14 bases separated the two germline ends. Germline V gene data show CDR1 as SGHTA and CDR2 as FQGNSA. The CDR3 covers 18 residues.

The genes are TRBV10-1 and TRBJ2-1; D is unresolved. Trimming pared 0 bases from V and 7 bases from J, leaving 10 bases between. The CDR3 consists of 14 residues. Germline values: CDR1 WNHNN, CDR2 SYGVQD (reference sequence). CDR3 nucleotide sequence: TGCGCCAGCAGTGAGTCTAACCCAAGGAATGAGCAGTTCTTC. It codes for CASSESNPRNEQFF.

CDR3 nucleotide sequence: TGCAGCGTTGTTGGAGATAACACTGAAGCTTTCTTT. This gives the protein CSVVGDNTEAFF. This chain joins TRBV29-1 and TRBJ1-1; unclear D gene. The CDR3 extends over 12 amino acids. The V and J ends lost 4 bases and 2 bases respectively, with 8 bases between them. Germline lookup yields CDR1 SQVTM and CDR2 ANQGSEA. The entire variable domain, with the rest obtained from reference TRBV29-1 and TRBJ1-1, is as follows: SAVISQKPSRDICQRGTSLTIQCQVDSQVTMMFWYRQQPGQSLTLIATANQGSEATYESGFVIDKFPISRPNLTFSTLTVSNMSPEDSSIYLCSVVGDNTEAFFGQGTRLTVV.

CDR3 sequence: CASSLIAGATNEQYF. Written as DNA, the CDR3 is TGTGCCAGCAGTCTAATAGCGGGGGCGACCAACGAGCAGTACTTC. The chain uses TRBV27 and TRBJ2-7, with TRBD2 matching over 9 bases. The CDR3 covers 15 residues. V dropped 5 bases and J dropped 5; count of bases not matched to a gene: 10. Germline-derived CDR1 and CDR2 are MNHEY and SMNVEV (reference sequence).

This sequence joins TRBV10-2 and TRBJ1-6; no clear D. CDR1 is WSHSY, CDR2 SAAADI, per germline. Trimming removed 2 bases at V and 0 bases at J, with 11 bases between. The CDR3 has 17 residues. CDR3: CASSEPMGSSYNSPLHF. In DNA, the CDR3 is TGCGCCAGCAGTGAGCCGATGGGGAGCTCCTATAATTCACCCCTCCACTTT.

The rearrangement links TRBV13 to TRBJ2-2, with 9 bases that match TRBD1. The CDR3 loop spans 15 amino acids. Germline CDR1 is PRHDT and CDR2 is FYEKMQ (reference sequence). With 5 bases clipped from V and 3 bases from J, the junction kept 4 bases outside the gene matches. CDR3 DNA: TGTGCCAGCAGCCGGGACAGGGAGGACACCGGGGAGCTGTTTTTT. It yields the protein CASSRDREDTGELFF. Combining the CDR3 with reference TRBV13 and TRBJ2-2 gives the whole variable domain AAGVIQSPRHLIKEKRETATLKCYPIPRHDTVYWYQQGPGQDPQFLISFYEKMQSDKGSIPDRFSAQQFSDYHSELNMSSLELGDSALYFCASSRDREDTGELFFGEGSRLTVL.

The rearrangement uses TRBV7-9 and TRBJ2-1; either TRBD1 or TRBD2 may fit D (5 bases each). The CDR3 has 14 amino acids. Germline V lookup: CDR1 SEHNR, CDR2 FQNEAQ (reference sequence). Between the trimmed V and J ends, which lost 5 bases and 6 bases, there was a span of 14 bases. The CDR3 DNA follows: TGTGCCAGCAGCCTATTCGTTGGGGGCAATGAGCAGTTCTTC. As protein: CASSLFVGGNEQFF.

This clone is a singleton in its sample. V and J are TRBV24-1 and TRBJ1-5, with D unresolved. Trimming pared 5 bases from V and 3 bases from J, leaving 10 bases between. The CDR3 has 14 amino acids. Germline-derived CDR1 and CDR2 are KGHDR and SFDVKD. CDR3 coding DNA: TGTGCCACCAGTGGCGGAGCGAACAATCAGCCCCAGCATTTT. Its protein product is CATSGGANNQPQHF.

This rearrangement joins TRBV4-1 to TRBJ2-2, with D possibly TRBD1 on 6 matching bases. Germline V lookup: CDR1 MGHRA, CDR2 YSYEKL. The CDR3 is 17 residues long. Trimming left V 4 bases short and J 7 bases short, with 22 bases between. The chain's CDR3 is CASSPRVDSRVGGELFF. The CDR3, as DNA: TGCGCCAGCAGCCCAAGGGTGGACAGCAGAGTTGGCGGGGAGCTGTTTTTT.

The chain is built from TRBV11-2 and TRBJ2-7, with D unclear. Trimming pared 1 base from V and 2 bases from J, leaving 6 bases between. Germline CDR1 SGHAT, CDR2 FQNNGV. The CDR3 sequence is 13 residues long. CDR3 protein: CASSLGVTYEQYV. As DNA, the CDR3 is TGTGCCAGCAGCTTAGGGGTAACCTACGAGCAGTACGTC.